Listed below are T cell receptor beta chains from one sample, sequenced in a study of T cells in localized non-small cell lung cancer. The table came from immunoSEQ multiplex PCR; TCRdb's copy has only in-frame clones and leaves some out. The sample holds about 11,000 clones; 29% are singletons and the top ten take 5% to 5.5%. The specimen comprised lung tumor tissue, sampled before any cancer treatment. Receptor source: a man aged 40 to 75 with stage I lung adenocarcinoma. CDR3s include the opening cysteine and the closing phenylalanine or tryptophan. Each record gives: CDR3 protein, CDR3 DNA, V gene, clone size, D gene, J gene. D genes are given only for firm matches. Size values are once, few and many counts, or a class for expanded clones, and some rows have none.

CDR3: CASSTPDGAETQYF
DNA: TGTGCCAGCAGCACCCCGGACGGGGCAGAGACCCAGTACTTC
V: TRBV11-3
size: -
D: -
J: TRBJ2-5

CDR3: CASRTGGNTEAFF
DNA: TGTGCCAGCAGAACAGGGGGGAACACTGAAGCTTTCTTT
V: TRBV6-8
size: -
D: TRBD1
J: TRBJ1-1

CDR3: CASSQEWAGYTF
DNA: TGTGCCAGCAGCCAAGAGTGGGCGGGCTACACCTTC
V: TRBV14
size: -
D: -
J: TRBJ1-2

CDR3: CASCLGLTMNTEAFF
DNA: TGTGCCAGCTGTCTAGGACTGACTATGAACACTGAAGCTTTCTTT
V: TRBV6-8
size: -
D: -
J: TRBJ1-1

CDR3: CASATDGTAYEQYF
DNA: TGTGCTAGTGCCACCGACGGGACGGCCTACGAGCAGTACTTC
V: TRBV12-5
size: -
D: -
J: TRBJ2-7

CDR3: CASSYSGQGATEAFF
DNA: TGTGCCAGCAGTTACTCTGGTCAGGGGGCCACTGAAGCTTTCTTT
V: TRBV6-8
size: -
D: TRBD1
J: TRBJ1-1

CDR3: CASSIRPSFNSPLHF
DNA: TGTGCCAGTAGTATAAGACCGTCCTTTAATTCACCCCTCCACTTT
V: TRBV19
size: -
D: -
J: TRBJ1-6

CDR3: CASSTPRRTNEKLFF
DNA: TGTGCCAGTAGTACCCCCCGGCGGACTAATGAAAAACTGTTTTTT
V: TRBV19
size: few
D: -
J: TRBJ1-4

CDR3: CASRLGQGNEKLFF
DNA: TGCGCCAGCAGGTTGGGACAGGGAAATGAAAAACTGTTTTTT
V: TRBV5-1
size: -
D: TRBD1
J: TRBJ1-4

CDR3: CASSLDASRNTEAFF
DNA: TGCGCCAGCAGCTTGGACGCCTCGCGGAACACTGAAGCTTTCTTT
V: TRBV5-1
size: -
D: -
J: TRBJ1-1

CDR3: CASSPSAGIDGELFF
DNA: TGTGCCAGCAGCCCCTCCGCTGGGATAGACGGGGAGCTGTTTTTT
V: TRBV6-8
size: -
D: -
J: TRBJ2-2

CDR3: CASSLRDRGLPGELFF
DNA: TGTGCCAGCAGCTTACGGGACAGGGGGCTTCCCGGGGAGCTGTTTTTT
V: TRBV11-3
size: few
D: TRBD1
J: TRBJ2-2

CDR3: CAWSRQGASSGNTIYF
DNA: TGTGCCTGGAGCCGACAGGGGGCCAGCTCTGGAAACACCATATATTTT
V: TRBV30
size: -
D: TRBD1
J: TRBJ1-3

CDR3: CSGDPRGELGEQFF
DNA: TGCAGCGGTGACCCGCGGGGGGAGTTGGGTGAGCAGTTCTTC
V: TRBV29-1
size: -
D: TRBD2
J: TRBJ2-1

CDR3: CAWSERSGHYYEQYF
DNA: TGTGCCTGGAGCGAACGCTCTGGACATTACTACGAGCAGTACTTC
V: TRBV30
size: -
D: -
J: TRBJ2-7

CDR3: CASQGVQETQYF
DNA: TGTGCCAGCCAGGGAGTGCAGGAGACCCAGTACTTC
V: TRBV28
size: few
D: -
J: TRBJ2-5

CDR3: CASSLGGFGGYEQYF
DNA: TGTGCCAGCAGCTTAGGGGGGTTTGGCGGCTACGAGCAGTACTTC
V: TRBV11-3
size: few
D: -
J: TRBJ2-7

CDR3: CASSAGRAREQFF
DNA: TGTGCCAGCAGCGCCGGCAGGGCACGCGAGCAGTTCTTC
V: TRBV6-8
size: -
D: -
J: TRBJ2-1

CDR3: CASSILTGGTSQPQHF
DNA: TGTGCCAGCAGCATCCTGACAGGGGGCACCAGTCAGCCCCAGCATTTT
V: TRBV11-3
size: -
D: TRBD1
J: TRBJ1-5

CDR3: CASSLGTGTDTQYF
DNA: TGTGCCAGCAGCCTCGGGACAGGAACAGATACGCAGTATTTT
V: TRBV11-3
size: few
D: TRBD1
J: TRBJ2-3

CDR3: CASSGFTEAFF
DNA: TGTGCCAGCTCAGGGTTCACTGAAGCTTTCTTT
V: TRBV6-4
size: few
D: -
J: TRBJ1-1

CDR3: CAISESIGEATDTQYF
DNA: TGTGCCATCAGTGAGTCGATTGGGGAGGCCACAGATACGCAGTATTTT
V: TRBV10-3
size: -
D: -
J: TRBJ2-3

CDR3: CASSKDGSNQPQHF
DNA: TGTGCCAGCAGTAAGGACGGTAGCAATCAGCCCCAGCATTTT
V: TRBV6-8
size: few
D: -
J: TRBJ1-5

CDR3: CAWSDPGRSNYGYTF
DNA: TGTGCCTGGAGTGACCCGGGAAGATCTAACTATGGCTACACCTTC
V: TRBV30
size: -
D: -
J: TRBJ1-2

CDR3: CASSRDLGINEKLFF
DNA: TGTGCCAGCAGCCGCGATCTAGGGATAAATGAAAAACTGTTTTTT
V: TRBV11-3
size: -
D: -
J: TRBJ1-4

CDR3: CASNNSSTDTQYF
DNA: TGTGCCAGCAACAATTCCAGCACAGATACGCAGTATTTT
V: TRBV9
size: many
D: -
J: TRBJ2-3

CDR3: CSVAGGLTDTQYF
DNA: TGCAGCGTGGCAGGGGGACTTACCGATACGCAGTATTTT
V: TRBV29-1
size: -
D: -
J: TRBJ2-3

CDR3: CAWSVHRTLSTDTQYF
DNA: TGTGCCTGGAGTGTACACAGGACGTTAAGCACAGATACGCAGTATTTT
V: TRBV30
size: -
D: -
J: TRBJ2-3

CDR3: CASVSVSYEQYF
DNA: TGCGCCAGCGTGAGTGTTAGCTACGAGCAGTACTTC
V: TRBV10-2
size: -
D: -
J: TRBJ2-7

CDR3: CASRLSGQHKPHEQYF
DNA: TGTGCAAGTCGCTTATCGGGACAGCATAAACCGCACGAGCAGTACTTC
V: TRBV12-2
size: few
D: -
J: TRBJ2-7

CDR3: CASSPGGQGLVAFF
DNA: TGTGCCAGCAGCCCAGGGGGACAGGGGCTTGTAGCTTTCTTT
V: TRBV11-3
size: few
D: TRBD1
J: TRBJ1-1

CDR3: CASTTPAGGEAFF
DNA: TGTGCCAGCACCACGCCGGCTGGAGGTGAAGCTTTCTTT
V: TRBV6-8
size: few
D: -
J: TRBJ1-1

CDR3: CACSDRANYGYTF
DNA: TGTGCCTGCTCAGACAGGGCCAACTATGGCTACACCTTC
V: TRBV30
size: -
D: TRBD1
J: TRBJ1-2

CDR3: CASSATQAARVNTEAFF
DNA: TGTGCCAGCAGCGCGACGCAGGCCGCCAGGGTGAACACTGAAGCTTTCTTT
V: TRBV9
size: -
D: -
J: TRBJ1-1

CDR3: CSVEWGRPGALAKNIQYF
DNA: TGCAGCGTTGAATGGGGCCGGCCGGGAGCCCTAGCCAAAAACATTCAGTACTTC
V: TRBV29-1
size: -
D: -
J: TRBJ2-4

CDR3: CASGQGQGASPLHF
DNA: TGTGCTAGTGGCCAGGGACAGGGGGCTTCACCCCTCCACTTT
V: TRBV12-5
size: -
D: TRBD1
J: TRBJ1-6

CDR3: CATSRDTGTIYEQYF
DNA: TGTGCCACCAGCAGAGATACAGGTACGATCTACGAGCAGTACTTC
V: TRBV15
size: few
D: -
J: TRBJ2-7

CDR3: CASNIARGEAFF
DNA: TGTGCCAGTAATATAGCCCGGGGTGAAGCTTTCTTT
V: TRBV19
size: -
D: -
J: TRBJ1-1

CDR3: CASGVAANYGYTF
DNA: TGTGCCAGTGGGGTCGCTGCTAACTATGGCTACACCTTC
V: TRBV19
size: -
D: -
J: TRBJ1-2

CDR3: CASSPYQVTEAFF
DNA: TGTGCCAGCTCTCCATACCAGGTGACTGAAGCTTTCTTT
V: TRBV18
size: -
D: -
J: TRBJ1-1

CDR3: CSVGASNQPQHF
DNA: TGCAGCGTTGGGGCCAGCAATCAGCCCCAGCATTTT
V: TRBV29-1
size: -
D: -
J: TRBJ1-5

CDR3: CASSGRRVNEKLFF
DNA: TGTGCCAGCTCCGGACGGAGGGTTAATGAAAAACTGTTTTTT
V: TRBV28
size: -
D: -
J: TRBJ1-4

CDR3: CASSELPPGHGKAKYF
DNA: TGTGCCAGCTCAGAACTCCCTCCGGGACACGGCAAGGCGAAGTACTTC
V: TRBV18
size: -
D: -
J: TRBJ2-7